This entry concerns a single T cell receptor (beta chain). With 0 bases removed from V and 5 bases from J, the gap between germline ends came to 15 bases. Per the germline V gene, CDR1 is SGDLS and CDR2 is YYNGEE. This CDR3 is 16 amino acids long. The record originates from a study of CD8 T cells in Susac syndrome. With random hexamers, 0.5 to 1 ug RNA was reverse transcribed. From the immunoSEQ multiplex PCR reads, TCRdb called clonotypes with MiXCR, one entry per CDR3 protein. The repertoire holds under 200,000 distinct CDR3 sequences, with around 95% as singletons. This chain connects TRBV9 to TRBJ2-1; possibly TRBD1 or TRBD2 for D (5 bases each). The specimen sequenced was CD8+ T cells from PBMCs. The sequence was collected from a human donor with multiple sclerosis. CDR3 protein: CASSVVGGSHDNEQFF. The CDR3 DNA is TGTGCCAGCAGCGTAGTTGGGGGATCCCACGACAATGAGCAGTTCTTC.